The 18 T cell receptor beta chains presented below share a single source sample, sequenced in a study of cytomegalovirus exposure and HLA in healthy donors. A multiplex PCR was run with 60 Vbeta primers and 13 Jbeta primers. The repertoire was sequenced with immunoSEQ multiplex PCR; TCRdb's copy has only in-frame clones and lacks some. Altogether about 160,000 clones are present, more than 75% being singletons, with the ten largest covering approximately 2%. Sequenced input: PBMCs. These receptors originate from a man aged 18-30 years in good health and CMV-seropositive.

The rearrangement joins TRBV6-5 to TRBJ1-2, with 12 nucleotides matching TRBD1. The V and J ends lost 7 bases and 5 bases, in that order; junction bases with no gene match: 5. The germline V gene has CDR1 MNHEY and CDR2 SVGAGI. CDR3 size: 14 residues. Written as DNA, the CDR3 is TGTGCCAGCATTGGGACAGGGGGCCGATATGGCTACACCTTC. Its translation: CASIGTGGRYGYTF.

The genes are TRBV6-5 and TRBJ2-4, with TRBD1 matching 10 bases. With V trimmed by 7 bases and J by 12 bases, 9 bases remained unmatched. Germline CDR1 MNHEY, CDR2 SVGAGI. The length of the CDR3 is 13 residues. CDR3 DNA sequence: TGTGCCAGCAAAACCGACAGGGGGCACAGTCAGTACTTC. Amino acid sequence: CASKTDRGHSQYF.

This chain connects TRBV6-1 to TRBJ2-3; 7 positions match TRBD2. V shed 2 bases and J 3 bases; nucleotides not matched to a gene: 8. Germline CDR1 reads MNHNS; CDR2 reads SASEGT. The CDR3 consists of 16 residues. In DNA form, the CDR3 reads TGTGCCAGCAGTGAATTAGGACTAGTCGGGACAGATACGCAGTATTTT. It translates to CASSELGLVGTDTQYF.

The J gene is TRBJ1-1, the V gene TRBV27; 8 bases fit TRBD1. Germline V gene lookup returns CDR1 MNHEY and CDR2 SMNVEV (reference sequence). Trimming cost V 6 bases and J 5 bases; bases outside gene matches: 11. The CDR3 loop spans 15 amino acids. The chain's CDR3 is CASSPLGTGVTEAFF. As DNA, the CDR3 is TGTGCCAGCAGCCCACTCGGGACAGGAGTAACTGAAGCTTTCTTT.

The CDR3 reads CASSLYRAGELFF. CDR3 coding DNA: TGTGCCAGCAGCTTATACAGGGCCGGGGAGCTGTTTTTT. This chain links TRBV11-2 with TRBJ2-2, with D perhaps TRBD1 (6 bases). Germline V lookup: CDR1 SGHAT, CDR2 FQNNGV. Between the trimmed V and J ends, which lost 2 bases and 6 bases, there was a span of 7 bases. The CDR3 runs to 13 residues. Full variable domain (remainder filled in from reference TRBV11-2 and TRBJ2-2): EAGVAQSPRYKIIEKRQSVAFWCNPISGHATLYWYQQILGQGPKLLIQFQNNGVVDDSQLPKDRFSAERLKGVDSTLKIQPAKLEDSAVYLCASSLYRAGELFFGEGSRLTVL.

This clone was recorded once. This chain links TRBV5-6 with TRBJ2-7; 9 bases are shared with TRBD2. Trimming took 4 bases from V and 4 from J; bases not matched to a gene: 9. The CDR3 extends over 15 amino acids. Germline V gene data show CDR1 as SGHDT and CDR2 as YYEEEE. The chain's CDR3 is CASSRWSGGWYEQYF. The CDR3 DNA reads TGTGCCAGCAGCCGTTGGAGCGGGGGGTGGTACGAGCAGTACTTC.

The rearrangement joins TRBV11-2 to TRBJ2-3, with D tentatively TRBD1 (5 bases). V gave up 3 bases and J gave up 2 bases, with 12 bases separating them. Germline V lookup: CDR1 SGHAT, CDR2 FQNNGV. The CDR3 consists of 15 residues. The CDR3 bases are TGTGCCAGCAGCTTCCAACGACAGACCACAGATACGCAGTATTTT. Translated: CASSFQRQTTDTQYF. Full variable domain (remainder filled in from reference TRBV11-2 and TRBJ2-3): EAGVAQSPRYKIIEKRQSVAFWCNPISGHATLYWYQQILGQGPKLLIQFQNNGVVDDSQLPKDRFSAERLKGVDSTLKIQPAKLEDSAVYLCASSFQRQTTDTQYFGPGTRLTVL.

The chain carries TRBV4-2 and TRBJ2-3, with 13 positions matching TRBD2. The V and J ends lost 0 bases and 4 bases, in that order; junction bases with no gene match: 1. This CDR3 comprises 16 residues. The germline gives CDR1 LGHNA, CDR2 YNFKEQ. In nucleotides, the CDR3 is TGTGCCAGCAGCCAAGAGGGGACTAGCGGGGCAGATACGCAGTATTTT. Amino acids: CASSQEGTSGADTQYF.

CDR3 in amino acids: CASSQVGGDQETQYF. For the CDR3, the DNA is TGTGCCAGCAGCCAAGTGGGGGGGGACCAAGAGACCCAGTACTTC. V and J are TRBV4-2 and TRBJ2-5; 7 nucleotides align to TRBD2. Germline V gives CDR1 LGHNA, CDR2 YNFKEQ. This CDR3 has 15 amino acids. Germline trimming cut 1 base from V and 0 bases from J; bases unmatched to any gene: 2.

V usage is TRBV5-6 and J usage is TRBJ1-6; D is ambiguous. Trimming took 0 bases from V and 3 from J, leaving 19 bases between them. Germline V gene sequence: CDR1 SGHDT, CDR2 YYEEEE. The CDR3 totals 19 residues. In DNA, the CDR3 is TGTGCCAGCAGCTTGGCGCCAGCGTCCACCCTTTTCTATAATTCACCCCTCCACTTT. This gives the protein CASSLAPASTLFYNSPLHF.

This sequence joins TRBV18 and TRBJ1-6, with 7 bases that match TRBD1. V lost 4 bases and J lost 4; bases outside the gene matches: 4. The CDR3 totals 15 residues. The germline V gene has CDR1 KGHSH and CDR2 LQKENI. This CDR3 reads CASSLTDRYNSPLHF. The DNA for the CDR3 is TGTGCCAGCTCACTTACGGACAGGTATAATTCACCCCTCCACTTT. The full variable domain, completed using reference TRBV18 and TRBJ1-6, is NAGVMQNPRHLVRRRGQEARLRCSPMKGHSHVYWYRQLPEEGLKFMVYLQKENIIDESGMPKERFSAEFPKEGPSILRIQQVVRGDSAAYFCASSLTDRYNSPLHFGNGTRLTVT.

The CDR3 bases are TGTGCCAGCACCCCTGGGGCAGGGAAGAACATTCAGTACTTC. Its translation: CASTPGAGKNIQYF. This sequence joins TRBV7-9 and TRBJ2-4; tentatively, D is TRBD1 (5 bases). The germline CDR1 and CDR2 sequences are SEHNR and FQNEAQ (reference sequence). Trimming cost V 7 bases and J 7 bases, with 17 bases left between them. The CDR3 contains 14 residues.

The chain is built from TRBV6-5 and TRBJ2-7; possible D gene TRBD2, 6 bases. The CDR3 length is 14 residues. Trimming left V 4 bases short and J 4 bases short, with 14 bases between. The germline V gene encodes CDR1 MNHEY and CDR2 SVGAGI. The CDR3 DNA reads as TGTGCCAGCAGTTCCCTAGCGAACTCTTACGAGCAGTACTTC. The encoded protein is CASSSLANSYEQYF.

The chain carries TRBV11-3 and TRBJ2-3; the D is unclear. There are 13 residues in the CDR3. Looked up from germline, CDR1 is SGHNT and CDR2 is YENEEA. Trimming pared 0 bases from V and 2 bases from J, leaving 3 bases between. CDR3 sequence reads: CASSLDLTDTQYF. CDR3 in DNA: TGTGCCAGCAGCTTAGACCTCACAGATACGCAGTATTTT. Together with reference TRBV11-3 and TRBJ2-3, the CDR3 gives the full variable domain: EAGVVQSPRYKIIEKKQPVAFWCNPISGHNTLYWYLQNLGQGPELLIRYENEEAVDDSQLPKDRFSAERLKGVDSTLKIQPAELGDSAVYLCASSLDLTDTQYFGPGTRLTVL.

The J gene is TRBJ1-4, the V gene TRBV19; D not resolved. CDR3 length equals 16 residues. CDR1 and CDR2 from the germline V gene are LNHDA and SQIVND (reference sequence). V lost 5 bases and J 3 bases, leaving 16 bases between the germline ends. The CDR3 reads CASSPGPEGSNEKLFF. The CDR3 coding sequence is TGTGCCAGTAGTCCTGGGCCCGAGGGTTCTAATGAAAAACTGTTTTTT.

CDR3 in amino acids: CASSLEGGNTEAFF. The DNA of the CDR3 is TGTGCCAGCAGCTTAGAGGGAGGGAACACTGAAGCTTTCTTT. The chain combines TRBV11-3 with TRBJ1-1; D is undetermined. Germline lookup yields CDR1 SGHNT and CDR2 YENEEA. The CDR3 totals 14 residues. Trimming took 0 bases from V and 1 from J, leaving 6 bases between them.

The chain has TRBV4-1 and TRBJ1-5; 8 nucleotides align to TRBD1. Germline lookup yields CDR1 MGHRA and CDR2 YSYEKL. The CDR3 is 16 residues long. V was clipped by 1 base and J by 2 bases; unmatched bases: 4. The CDR3 reads CASSQAGGAGNQPQHF. The CDR3 bases are TGCGCCAGCAGCCAAGCAGGGGGCGCGGGCAATCAGCCCCAGCATTTT.

V gene TRBV11-2 combines with J gene TRBJ2-5, with D hard to call. The V end lost 5 bases, the J end lost 4 bases, and 2 bases lay between the germline ends. Germline CDR1 SGHAT, CDR2 FQNNGV. This CDR3 is built from 10 residues. CDR3 coding DNA: TGTGCCAGCAGCCGAGAGACCCAGTACTTC. It encodes CASSRETQYF.